The 2 T cell receptor beta chains below were found in one sample sequenced in a study of blood T cell repertoires in COVID-19. TCRdb keeps only in-frame clones here, not all; method: immunoSEQ multiplex PCR. The repertoire holds about 300,000 clones, with approximately 90% as singletons. Sequencing was carried out using peripheral blood. All receptors come from a woman younger than 45 with COVID-19, enrolled during active disease.

The J gene is TRBJ1-1, the V gene TRBV19; 9 nucleotides align to TRBD1. CDR3 size: 15 residues. Germline CDR1 is LNHDA and CDR2 is SQIVND (reference sequence). V lost 6 bases to trimming and J lost 1 base; unmatched junction nucleotides: 6. This CDR3 is CASSPGTGWNTEAFF. Written as DNA, the CDR3 is TGTGCCAGTAGCCCCGGGACAGGGTGGAACACTGAAGCTTTCTTT. Full variable domain (remainder filled in from reference TRBV19 and TRBJ1-1): DGGITQSPKYLFRKEGQNVTLSCEQNLNHDAMYWYRQDPGQGLRLIYYSQIVNDFQKGDIAEGYSVSREKKESFPLTVTSAQKNPTAFYLCASSPGTGWNTEAFFGQGTRLTVV.

This sequence joins TRBV6-1 and TRBJ1-3; D ambiguous. Between the trimmed V and J ends, which lost 3 bases and 4 bases, there was a span of 13 bases. From germline, CDR1 is MNHNS and CDR2 SASEGT. The CDR3 spans 15 residues. The CDR3 loop is CASSDLPMRGNTIYF. In DNA, the CDR3 is TGTGCCAGCAGTGATCTCCCCATGAGGGGAAACACCATATATTTT.